The 28 T cell receptor beta chains listed next were all sequenced from one sample in a study of blood T cell repertoires in COVID-19. The method was immunoSEQ multiplex PCR; TCRdb's version includes in-frame clones alone and lacks a portion of them. Counted here are 150,000 or so clones, roughly 83% occurring once; the ten biggest clones make up 25% to 30%. The sample was peripheral blood. The receptors originated from a woman aged 55-75 years with acute or convalescent COVID-19.

The rearrangement uses TRBV6-5 and TRBJ1-1, with 12 bases matching TRBD1. Germline V gene lookup returns CDR1 MNHEY and CDR2 SVGAGI. The CDR3 sequence is 16 residues long. V gave up 4 bases and J gave up 8 bases; unmatched junction bases: 11. CDR3 protein: CASSSTPGQGAREAFF. CDR3 nucleotide sequence: TGTGCCAGCAGTTCGACCCCGGGACAGGGGGCCCGGGAAGCTTTCTTT.

The V and J genes are TRBV4-1 and TRBJ1-2; TRBD1 might be the D (5 bases). Germline lookup yields CDR1 MGHRA and CDR2 YSYEKL. V was clipped by 0 bases and J by 5 bases, with 13 bases between them. The CDR3 runs 15 residues. In DNA form, the CDR3 reads TGCGCCAGCAGCCAAGATGTGGCAGGGCTGTATGGCTACACCTTC. Its protein is CASSQDVAGLYGYTF.

This clone was picked up a small number of times. Other nucleotide sequences in the sample specify the same CDR3. The chain links TRBV7-6 to TRBJ1-5; 8 bases line up with TRBD1. CDR1 is SGHVS, CDR2 FNYEAQ, per germline. The CDR3 loop spans 15 amino acids. The V gene end was trimmed by 5 bases and the J gene end by 4 bases; junction bases not matched to a gene: 7. The CDR3 region is CASSPGTGGNQPQHF. The DNA for the CDR3 is TGTGCCAGCAGCCCAGGGACAGGAGGAAATCAGCCCCAGCATTTT.

The V and J genes are TRBV2 and TRBJ1-2, with D uncertain. The V end was cut by 2 bases, the J end by 6 bases, with 7 bases between. Germline CDR1 reads SNHLY; CDR2 reads FYNNEI. CDR3 size: 12 residues. This chain's CDR3 is CASSEMADGYTF. CDR3 nucleotide sequence: TGTGCCAGCAGTGAAATGGCAGATGGCTACACCTTC. Full variable domain (missing parts from reference TRBV2 and TRBJ1-2): EPEVTQTPSHQVTQMGQEVILRCVPISNHLYFYWYRQILGQKVEFLVSFYNNEISEKSEIFDDQFSVERPDGSNFTLKIRSTKLEDSAMYFCASSEMADGYTFGSGTRLTVV.

The chain couples TRBV5-4 to TRBJ2-1; D might be TRBD2 (7 bases). Germline loops: CDR1 SGHNT, CDR2 YYREEE (reference sequence). The CDR3 length is 16 residues. V was shortened by 5 bases and J by 4 bases, with 19 bases between the two germline ends. CDR3 in amino acids: CASSFGGTRTYNEQFF. CDR3 DNA sequence: TGTGCCAGCAGTTTCGGGGGGACAAGAACTTACAATGAGCAGTTCTTC.

The gene calls are TRBV15 and TRBJ1-1; D not certain. Germline V lookup: CDR1 LNHNV, CDR2 YYDKDF (reference sequence). V was shortened by 0 bases and J by 0 bases, with 8 bases between the two germline ends. The CDR3 covers 15 residues. The CDR3 sequence is CATSRDRGLNTEAFF. As DNA, the CDR3 is TGTGCCACCAGCAGAGATCGCGGGCTGAACACTGAAGCTTTCTTT.

To note about this clone: Other DNA sequences in the same sample also yield this CDR3. The chain combines TRBV6-5 with TRBJ1-6; 9 positions match TRBD1. This CDR3 spans 16 amino acids. V shed 0 bases, J shed 7 bases, and the junction held 4 bases outside the gene matches. Germline lookup yields CDR1 MNHEY and CDR2 SVGAGI. Here the CDR3 DNA reads TGTGCCAGCAGTTACTCGGGGACAGGGTTGAATTCACCCCTCCACTTT. It specifies CASSYSGTGLNSPLHF.

The chain combines TRBV19 with TRBJ2-6; 8 bases agree with TRBD1. The V gene end was trimmed by 1 base and the J gene end by 4 bases; junction bases not matched to a gene: 3. The germline V gene has CDR1 LNHDA and CDR2 SQIVND (reference sequence). The CDR3 sequence is 16 residues long. CDR3 protein: CASSIAGGSGANVLTF. For the CDR3, the DNA is TGTGCCAGTAGTATAGCAGGGGGCTCAGGGGCCAACGTCCTGACTTTC.

The rearrangement links TRBV15 to TRBJ2-1; D may be TRBD2 (6 bases). The CDR3 is 16 amino acids. V dropped 0 bases and J dropped 7 bases, with 16 bases sitting between them. Germline V gene lookup returns CDR1 LNHNV and CDR2 YYDKDF (reference sequence). In DNA, the CDR3 is TGTGCCACCAGCAGAGATCTTAGCGGAGGCTCGAATGAGCAGTTCTTC. It codes for CATSRDLSGGSNEQFF.

The CDR3: CASSVRDRGIDNSPLHF. CDR3 in DNA: TGTGCCAGCAGTGTCCGGGACAGGGGAATTGATAATTCACCCCTCCACTTT. The chain has TRBV3-1 (or the pseudogene TRBV3-2) and TRBJ1-6; 10 nucleotides match TRBD1. The germline V gene has CDR1 LGHDT and CDR2 YNNKEL (reference sequence). CDR3 length equals 17 residues. The trim removed 6 bases at V and 5 bases at J, leaving 10 bases unmatched.

This chain connects TRBV5-1 to TRBJ2-5; 9 nucleotides match TRBD2. V dropped 5 bases and J dropped 4; count of bases not matched to a gene: 9. Germline CDR1 reads SGHRS; CDR2 reads YFSETQ. The CDR3 has 15 residues. This CDR3 reads CASSFPLAGAETQYF. CDR3 bases: TGCGCCAGCAGTTTCCCACTAGCGGGCGCAGAGACCCAGTACTTC.

V is TRBV11-2 and J is TRBJ2-7; 9 bases align to TRBD1. Germline loops: CDR1 SGHAT, CDR2 FQNNGV. Losses at the gene ends were 5 bases for V and 6 bases for J; bases not matched to a gene: 5. The CDR3 sequence is 13 residues long. CDR3 nucleotide sequence: TGTGCCAGCAGCAAACAGGGGGCGTCCGAGCAGTACGTC. As protein: CASSKQGASEQYV.

J is TRBJ1-2 and V is TRBV27; TRBD1 aligns across 12 bases. Germline CDR1 MNHEY, CDR2 SMNVEV (reference sequence). This CDR3 contains 17 residues. V dropped 5 bases and J dropped 7; count of bases not matched to a gene: 14. This chain's CDR3 is CASSAPGQGAREGGYTF. CDR3 coding DNA: TGTGCCAGCAGTGCACCGGGACAGGGGGCGAGAGAGGGTGGCTACACCTTC.

The chain couples TRBV24-1 to TRBJ1-5; tentative D call: TRBD1 (6 bases). CDR1 KGHDR and CDR2 SFDVKD come from the germline V gene. This CDR3 region has 15 residues. Trimming cost V 5 bases and J 6 bases, with 16 bases left between them. This CDR3 is CATSARGTGGQPQHF. In nucleotides, the CDR3 is TGTGCCACCAGTGCTAGGGGGACGGGCGGTCAGCCCCAGCATTTT.

The chain employs TRBV12-3 or TRBV12-4 and TRBJ2-5, with 7 bases that match TRBD2. The CDR3 is made up of 13 amino acids. With 3 bases clipped from V and 7 bases from J, the junction kept 5 bases outside the gene matches. DNA for the CDR3: TGTGCCAGCAGTTTGGGAGGGCAGGGGACCCAGTACTTC. It is translated as CASSLGGQGTQYF.

CDR3 in amino acids: CASSLGGLAGGQFF. CDR3 nucleotide sequence: TGTGCCAGCAGCTTGGGAGGACTAGCCGGGGGGCAGTTCTTC. This chain links TRBV11-2 with TRBJ2-1; 8 positions match TRBD2. This CDR3 comprises 14 residues. Germline values: CDR1 SGHAT, CDR2 FQNNGV. Germline trimming cut 3 bases from V and 12 bases from J; bases unmatched to any gene: 10.

The V gene is TRBV3-1 (or the pseudogene TRBV3-2), the J gene TRBJ1-6, with TRBD1 as a possible D gene (5 bases). The CDR3 covers 18 residues. Trimming took 1 base from V and 3 from J, leaving 16 bases between them. Looked up from germline, CDR1 is LGHDT and CDR2 is YNNKEL (reference sequence). The CDR3 here is CASSQGSGLGGYNSPLHF. The CDR3, as DNA: TGTGCCAGCAGCCAAGGGTCGGGACTGGGGGGCTATAATTCACCCCTCCACTTT.

The rearrangement uses TRBV3-1 (or the pseudogene TRBV3-2) and TRBJ2-1, with D uncertain. The ends were cut back, 0 bases at V and 2 bases at J, with 8 bases in the middle. The CDR3 totals 15 residues. CDR1 and CDR2 (germline): LGHDT, YNNKEL (reference sequence). CDR3 DNA: TGTGCCAGCAGCCAAGATGAGGTTACCTACAATGAGCAGTTCTTC. Translating gives CASSQDEVTYNEQFF.

This rearrangement joins TRBV5-1 to TRBJ2-3, with 8 positions matching TRBD2. Germline CDR1 reads SGHRS; CDR2 reads YFSETQ. Trimming took 0 bases from V and 4 from J; bases not matched to a gene: 7. The CDR3 runs 16 residues. Written as DNA, the CDR3 is TGCGCCAGCAGCTTGGAAGCGGGGGTTGTCCCAGATACGCAGTATTTT. Its translation: CASSLEAGVVPDTQYF.

V gene TRBV6-6 combines with J gene TRBJ1-1; the D is unclear. The CDR3 loop spans 14 amino acids. V lost 11 bases and J lost 0, with 16 bases in between. The V gene's germline CDR1 is MNHNY and CDR2 SVGAGI (reference sequence). The CDR3 sequence: CASGAIPLNTEAFF. CDR3 DNA: TGTGCCTCCGGAGCCATTCCCCTGAACACTGAAGCTTTCTTT.

The chain uses TRBV5-5 and TRBJ2-7, with 9 bases identical to TRBD1. CDR1 is SGHKS, CDR2 YYEKEE, per germline (reference sequence). V shed 4 bases and J 4 bases; nucleotides not matched to a gene: 9. The CDR3 spans 15 residues. The CDR3 loop is CASSGVGDRVYEQYF. The CDR3 region has the DNA TGTGCCAGCAGCGGTGTTGGGGACAGGGTGTACGAGCAGTACTTC.

The V gene is TRBV28, the J gene TRBJ1-2, with 10 positions matching TRBD1. V trimming: 6 bases; J trimming: 1 base; junction bases outside the gene matches: 2. This CDR3 region has 14 residues. The germline V gene encodes CDR1 MDHEN and CDR2 SYDVKM. The CDR3 loop is CASRGTGDNYGYTF. CDR3 in DNA: TGTGCCAGCAGAGGGACAGGGGATAACTATGGCTACACCTTC.

The chain is built from TRBV14 and TRBJ1-1; TRBD1 matches 7 bases. The CDR3 totals 14 residues. From germline, CDR1 is SGHDN and CDR2 FVKESK. Trimming took 4 bases from V and 3 from J; bases not matched to a gene: 5. The chain's CDR3 is CASSLQTGYTEAFF. The CDR3, as DNA: TGTGCCAGCAGCCTCCAGACAGGGTACACTGAAGCTTTCTTT.

The chain recombines TRBV7-6 with TRBJ2-1, with D unresolved. The V gene's germline CDR1 is SGHVS and CDR2 FNYEAQ. Trimming left V 7 bases short and J 5 bases short, with 3 bases between. The CDR3 length is 10 residues. The CDR3 here is CASTDNEQFF. For the CDR3, the DNA is TGTGCCAGCACAGACAATGAGCAGTTCTTC.

The chain employs TRBV28 and TRBJ1-1; 8 positions agree with TRBD1. CDR3 length: 15 residues. The germline V gene encodes CDR1 MDHEN and CDR2 SYDVKM. V was pared by 5 bases and J by 2 bases, with 7 bases of the junction left unmatched. The CDR3 loop is CASSPDRVGNTEAFF. DNA for the CDR3: TGTGCCAGCAGTCCGGACAGGGTCGGTAACACTGAAGCTTTCTTT.

This clone was found a few times. The CDR3 bases are TGTGCCAGCTCGGGACAGCCCCAGGGTGAGCAGTACTTC. It yields the protein CASSGQPQGEQYF. The genes are TRBV7-2 and TRBJ2-7; 7 bases are a match to TRBD1. Germline lookup yields CDR1 SGHTA and CDR2 FQGNSA. V was clipped by 8 bases and J by 7 bases; unmatched bases: 11. This CDR3 has 13 residues.

This clone was picked up one time. The rearrangement uses TRBV3-1 (or the pseudogene TRBV3-2) and TRBJ2-1; D gene uncertain. Germline V lookup: CDR1 LGHDT, CDR2 YNNKEL (reference sequence). V dropped 6 bases and J dropped 6 bases, with 9 bases sitting between them. This CDR3 contains 12 residues. DNA of the CDR3: TGTGCCAGCAGGGCGCCAGGCAATGAGCAGTTCTTC. As protein: CASRAPGNEQFF.

The chain recombines TRBV27 with TRBJ2-2; D may be TRBD1 (7 bases). The CDR3 has 15 amino acids. V was shortened by 6 bases and J by 6 bases, with 17 bases between the two germline ends. Per the germline V gene, CDR1 is MNHEY and CDR2 is SMNVEV (reference sequence). This CDR3 reads CASRMEGAVAGELFF. The CDR3 DNA sequence: TGTGCCAGCAGGATGGAGGGGGCGGTCGCCGGGGAGCTGTTTTTT.